Listed below are T cell receptor beta chains from one sample, sequenced in a study of stem cell transplantation in POMP-related autoinflammatory disease. Clones were read by immunoSEQ multiplex PCR, and TCRdb kept only the in-frame ones, dropping some. The sample includes around 26,000 clones, 75% to 90% seen only once; the top ten take approximately 2.3%. Sequencing used CD4+ T cells from PBMCs, obtained before stem cell transplantation. Receptors were obtained from a human donor with POMP-related autoinflammation and immune dysregulation (PRAID). Both conserved end residues are trimmed from each CDR3.

J	V	CDR3
TRBJ2-1	TRBV6-5	ASSYTGHYYNEQF
TRBJ1-5	TRBV12-5	ASAPGLASNQPQH
TRBJ1-1	TRBV28	ASSPPPLQGGNFTAF
TRBJ2-7	TRBV5-4	ASSLADFEQY
TRBJ1-1	TRBV28	ASSPDRITEAF
TRBJ1-6	TRBV2	ASRASAFSPLH
TRBJ2-3	TRBV18	ASSPPRGKMDTQY
TRBJ2-2	TRBV7-8	ASSTNTGELF
TRBJ2-3	TRBV4-1	ASSHVSGGGTDTQY
TRBJ1-5	TRBV28	ASSRWGISNQPQH
TRBJ2-7	TRBV19	ASSNSRQGRPYEQY
TRBJ2-7	TRBV6-6	ASSYPLGYEQY
TRBJ1-6	TRBV7-6	ASSLRGQAHYNSPLH
TRBJ1-2	TRBV30	AWEYHPNYGYT
TRBJ2-1	TRBV25-1	ASSAPRVSWGNEQF
TRBJ1-4	TRBV5-4	ASSLGGLVNEKLF
TRBJ2-3	TRBV7-3	ASSLSLADTQY
TRBJ1-1	TRBV6-5	ASTRSRQGISEAF
TRBJ2-7	TRBV7-6	ASSLAGPPPPEQY
TRBJ1-1	TRBV10-3	AISPGPFTEAF
TRBJ2-7	TRBV5-6	ASSLGHLVVSYEQY
TRBJ2-3	TRBV28	ASNPPGGRGITDTQY
TRBJ1-5	TRBV18	ASSPKLGENQPQH
TRBJ1-1	TRBV13	ASRGALRETEAF
TRBJ1-5	TRBV28	ASSLRAQVTGVAYSNQPQH
TRBJ2-1	TRBV27	ASSQLATHNEQF
TRBJ1-3	TRBV2	ASSLDGNTIY
TRBJ2-3	TRBV7-3	ASSLGQADTQY
TRBJ2-5	TRBV7-2	ASSFDPGLGETQY
TRBJ2-2	TRBV6-5	ASSYRGQYTGELF
TRBJ2-7	TRBV27	ASNEQGGEQY
TRBJ2-7	TRBV6-1	ASSVHRTSSLYEQY
TRBJ2-1	TRBV5-1	ASSKPGSHNEQF